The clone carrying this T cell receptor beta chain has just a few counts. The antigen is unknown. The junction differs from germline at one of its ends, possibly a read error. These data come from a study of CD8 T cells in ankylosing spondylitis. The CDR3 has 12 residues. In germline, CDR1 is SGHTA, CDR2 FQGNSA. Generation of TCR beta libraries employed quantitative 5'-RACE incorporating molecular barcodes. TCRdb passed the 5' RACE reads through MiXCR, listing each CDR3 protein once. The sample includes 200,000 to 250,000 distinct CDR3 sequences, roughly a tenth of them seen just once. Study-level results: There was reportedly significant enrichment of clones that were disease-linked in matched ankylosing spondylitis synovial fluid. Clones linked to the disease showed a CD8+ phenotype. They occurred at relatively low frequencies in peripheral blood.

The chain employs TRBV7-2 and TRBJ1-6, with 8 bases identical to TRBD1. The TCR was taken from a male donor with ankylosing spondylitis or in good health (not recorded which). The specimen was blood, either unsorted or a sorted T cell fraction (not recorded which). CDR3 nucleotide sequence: TGTGCCAGCAGCCTAGCGACAGGGGTTTCCCACTTT. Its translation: CASSLATGVSHF.